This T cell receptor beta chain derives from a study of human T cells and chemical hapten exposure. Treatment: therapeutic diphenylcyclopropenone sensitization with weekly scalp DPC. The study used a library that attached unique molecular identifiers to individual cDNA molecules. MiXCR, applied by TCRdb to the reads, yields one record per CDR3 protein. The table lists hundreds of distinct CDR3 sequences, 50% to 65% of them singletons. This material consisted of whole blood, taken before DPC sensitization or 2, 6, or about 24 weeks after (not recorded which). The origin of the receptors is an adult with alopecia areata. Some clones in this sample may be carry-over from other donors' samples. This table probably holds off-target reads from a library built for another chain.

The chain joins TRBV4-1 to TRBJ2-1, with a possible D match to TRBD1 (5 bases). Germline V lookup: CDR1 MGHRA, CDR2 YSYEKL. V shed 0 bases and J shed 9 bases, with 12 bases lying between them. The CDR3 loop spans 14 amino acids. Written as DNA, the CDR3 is TGCGCCAGCAGCCAAGATAGGGGTAACGGTGAGCAGTTCTTC. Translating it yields CASSQDRGNGEQFF.